This T cell receptor beta chain was obtained from a study of prognosis after radiotherapy for stage I lung cancer. Genomic DNA was subjected to two-round multiplex PCR for amplification of TCR beta CDR3. The authors ran first-round PCR with primers specific to each TRBV and TRBJ gene. From the multiplex PCR reads, TCRdb called clonotypes with MiXCR, one entry per CDR3 protein. Seen here are around 30,000 distinct CDR3 sequences, around a third observed once, and the top ten hold 25% to 30%. The ends were cut back, 5 bases at V and 5 bases at J, with 7 bases in the middle. Germline-derived CDR1 and CDR2 are SNHLY and FYNNEI. The CDR3 extends over 11 amino acids.

This sequence originates from a donor over 45 with non-small cell lung cancer. Sequenced here: PBMCs, sampled before or after stereotactic body radiation therapy (not recorded which). This chain connects TRBV2 to TRBJ2-7, with unresolved D. CDR3 DNA sequence: TGTGCCAGCAGTCAGATAGACGAGCAGTACTTC. Amino acids: CASSQIDEQYF.